This paragraph covers one T cell receptor (beta chain) sequence. CDR3 length: 12 residues. V was clipped by 11 bases and J by 0 bases, with 9 bases between them. Germline-derived CDR1 and CDR2 are SGHAT and FQNNGV. This sample is part of a study of cytomegalovirus exposure and HLA in healthy donors. The PCR employed 60 Vbeta primers together with 13 Jbeta primers. Only in-frame clones appear in the TCRdb table, and some are missing; sequencing was by immunoSEQ multiplex PCR. The table lists about 67,000 clones, 75% to 90% of them singletons. V usage is TRBV11-2 and J usage is TRBJ2-3, with D perhaps matching TRBD2 (5 bases). This receptor was taken from a woman aged 25-40 years in good health and CMV-seropositive. Input material: PBMCs. The chain's CDR3 is CAGGSSTDTQYF. The DNA for the CDR3 is TGTGCCGGCGGGTCTAGCACAGATACGCAGTATTTT. The full variable domain, in which reference TRBV11-2 and TRBJ2-3 provide the parts outside the CDR3, is EAGVAQSPRYKIIEKRQSVAFWCNPISGHATLYWYQQILGQGPKLLIQFQNNGVVDDSQLPKDRFSAERLKGVDSTLKIQPAKLEDSAVYLCAGGSSTDTQYFGPGTRLTVL.